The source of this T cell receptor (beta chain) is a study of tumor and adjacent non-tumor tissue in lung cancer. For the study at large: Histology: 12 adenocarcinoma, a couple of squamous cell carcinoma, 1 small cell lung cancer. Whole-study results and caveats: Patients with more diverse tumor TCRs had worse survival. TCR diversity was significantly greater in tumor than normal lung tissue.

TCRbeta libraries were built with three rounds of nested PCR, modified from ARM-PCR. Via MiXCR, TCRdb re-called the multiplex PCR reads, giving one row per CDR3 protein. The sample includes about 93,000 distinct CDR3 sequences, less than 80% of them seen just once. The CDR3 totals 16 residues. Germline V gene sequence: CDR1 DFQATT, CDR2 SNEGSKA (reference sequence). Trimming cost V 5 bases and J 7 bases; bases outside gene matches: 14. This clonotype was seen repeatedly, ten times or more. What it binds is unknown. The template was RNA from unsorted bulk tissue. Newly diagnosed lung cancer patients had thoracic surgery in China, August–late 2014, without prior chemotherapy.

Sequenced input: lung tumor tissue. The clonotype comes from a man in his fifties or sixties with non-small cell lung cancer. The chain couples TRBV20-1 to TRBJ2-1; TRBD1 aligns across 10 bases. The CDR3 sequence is CSADTAGTGALNEQFF. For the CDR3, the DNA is TGCAGTGCTGATACAGCCGGGACAGGGGCGTTGAATGAGCAGTTCTTC.